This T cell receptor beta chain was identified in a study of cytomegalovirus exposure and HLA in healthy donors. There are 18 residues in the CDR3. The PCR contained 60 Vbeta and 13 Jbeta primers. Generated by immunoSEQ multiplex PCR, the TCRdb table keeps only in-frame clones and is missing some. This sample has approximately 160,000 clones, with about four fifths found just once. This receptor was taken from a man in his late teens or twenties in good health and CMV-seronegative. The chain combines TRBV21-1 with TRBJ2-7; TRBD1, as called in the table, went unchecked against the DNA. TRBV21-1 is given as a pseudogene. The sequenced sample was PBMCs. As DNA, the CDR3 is TGTGCCAGCAGCGACCCTGTTAATGGGACAGGGCCCTCCTACGAGCAGTACTTC. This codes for CASSDPVNGTGPSYEQYF.